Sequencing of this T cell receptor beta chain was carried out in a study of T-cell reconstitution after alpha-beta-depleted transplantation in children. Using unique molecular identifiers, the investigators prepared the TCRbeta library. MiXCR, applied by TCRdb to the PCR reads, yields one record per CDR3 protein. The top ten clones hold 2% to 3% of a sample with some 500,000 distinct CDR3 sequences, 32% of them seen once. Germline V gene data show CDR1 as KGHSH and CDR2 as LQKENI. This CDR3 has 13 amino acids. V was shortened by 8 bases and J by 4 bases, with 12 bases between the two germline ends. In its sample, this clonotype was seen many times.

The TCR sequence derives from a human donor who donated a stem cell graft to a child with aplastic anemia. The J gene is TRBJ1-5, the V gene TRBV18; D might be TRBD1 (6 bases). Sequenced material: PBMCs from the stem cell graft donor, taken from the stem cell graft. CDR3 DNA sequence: TGTGCCAGCAGCCCACAGGGAAATCAGCCCCAGCATTTT. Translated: CASSPQGNQPQHF. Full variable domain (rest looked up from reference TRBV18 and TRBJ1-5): NAGVMQNPRHLVRRRGQEARLRCSPMKGHSHVYWYRQLPEEGLKFMVYLQKENIIDESGMPKERFSAEFPKEGPSILRIQQVVRGDSAAYFCASSPQGNQPQHFGDGTRLSIL.